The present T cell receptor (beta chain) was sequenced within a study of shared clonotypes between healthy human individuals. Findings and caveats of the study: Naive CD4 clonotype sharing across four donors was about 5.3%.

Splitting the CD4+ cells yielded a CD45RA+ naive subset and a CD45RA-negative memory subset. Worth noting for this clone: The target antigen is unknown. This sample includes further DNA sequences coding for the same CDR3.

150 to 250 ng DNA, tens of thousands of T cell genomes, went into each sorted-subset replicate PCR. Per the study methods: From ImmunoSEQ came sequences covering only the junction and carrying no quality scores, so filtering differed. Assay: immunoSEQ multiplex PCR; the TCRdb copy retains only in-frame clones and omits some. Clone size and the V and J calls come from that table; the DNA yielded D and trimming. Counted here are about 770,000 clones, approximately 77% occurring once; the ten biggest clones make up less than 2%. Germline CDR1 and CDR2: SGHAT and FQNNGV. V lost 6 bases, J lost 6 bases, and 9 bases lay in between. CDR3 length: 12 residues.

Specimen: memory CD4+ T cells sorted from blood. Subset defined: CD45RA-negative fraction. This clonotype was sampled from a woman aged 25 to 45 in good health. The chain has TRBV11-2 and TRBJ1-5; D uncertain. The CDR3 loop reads CASSPEGQPQHF. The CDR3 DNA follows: TGTGCCAGCAGTCCTGAAGGTCAGCCCCAGCATTTT. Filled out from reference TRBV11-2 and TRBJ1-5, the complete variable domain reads EAGVAQSPRYKIIEKRQSVAFWCNPISGHATLYWYQQILGQGPKLLIQFQNNGVVDDSQLPKDRFSAERLKGVDSTLKIQPAKLEDSAVYLCASSPEGQPQHFGDGTRLSIL.